Listed below are T cell receptor beta chains from one sample, sequenced in a study of cytomegalovirus exposure and HLA in healthy donors. TCRdb's copy holds only in-frame clones and misses some; the assay was immunoSEQ multiplex PCR. The sample shows roughly 97,000 clones, around 80% of them seen only once. Sample: PBMCs. These receptors all come from a woman under 30 in good health and CMV-seropositive. CDR3s include the opening cysteine and the closing phenylalanine or tryptophan. Fields, in order: J gene, D gene, V gene, clone size, CDR3 DNA, CDR3 protein. A D gene is named only where the DNA matches it firmly. Clone size is stated in some rows and not others, as once, few, many or a class when expanded.

>TRBJ1-4|TRBD1|TRBV28|few
TGTGCCAGCATCTCCGGGACAGGGAGCGCAACTAATGAAAAACTGTTTTTT
CASISGTGSATNEKLFF
>TRBJ2-7|TRBD1|TRBV13|NA
TGTGCCAGCAGCTTAGGACAGGGGGTTTCCTACGAGCAGTACTTC
CASSLGQGVSYEQYF
>TRBJ2-1|TRBD2|TRBV18|NA
TGTGCCAGCTCACCACCCGGGACTAGCGGGAAAGGGCGTGAGCAGTTCTTC
CASSPPGTSGKGREQFF
>TRBJ2-1|NA|TRBV6-1|NA
TGTGCCTGCCGTCTTGTTAGGCGGGAGCAGTTCTTC
CACRLVRREQFF
>TRBJ1-3|NA|TRBV2|NA
TGTGCCAGCAGTGTAAGAGGGTCTGGAAACACCATATATTTT
CASSVRGSGNTIYF
>TRBJ1-4|NA|TRBV28|NA
TGTGCCAGCAGCATGCAGTCTAGGGAGGTCGTTTTT
CASSMQSREVVF
>TRBJ1-5|NA|TRBV28|NA
TGTGCCAGCAGTCCGAGGCGGGGATTAAATCAGCCCCAGCATTTT
CASSPRRGLNQPQHF
>TRBJ2-3|NA|TRBV12-5|few
TGTGCTAGTGGTTTGGACCGGGTTAGGAGCCCCACAGATACGCAGTATTTT
CASGLDRVRSPTDTQYF
>TRBJ2-7|TRBD2|TRBV13|few
TGTGCCAGCAGCCCGGGACTAGTTAGCTACGAGCAGTACTTC
CASSPGLVSYEQYF
>TRBJ2-3|TRBD1|TRBV2|NA
TGTGCCAGCAGCCGGGACAGGGGCACAGATACGCAGTATTTT
CASSRDRGTDTQYF
>TRBJ1-4|NA|TRBV19|NA
TGTGCCAGTAGGACGCGGGGCCATGAAAAACTGTTTTTT
CASRTRGHEKLFF
>TRBJ1-5|NA|TRBV30|NA
TGTGCCTGGAGTGTCGGAGAATATAGCAATCAGCCCCAGCATTTT
CAWSVGEYSNQPQHF
>TRBJ2-5|NA|TRBV7-8|NA
TGTGCCAGCAGCTTATCCGAGGGAGCGAGGGAGACCCAGTACTTC
CASSLSEGARETQYF
>TRBJ2-7|TRBD2|TRBV29-1|few
TGCAGCGCCGTGACTGGGGGGGAGGAGTACGAGCAGTACTTC
CSAVTGGEEYEQYF
>TRBJ1-1|NA|TRBV4-2|NA
TGTGCCAGCAGCCAAGCCCCACAGGTTGAAGCTTTCTTT
CASSQAPQVEAFF
>TRBJ2-2|TRBD2|TRBV27|NA
TGTGCCAGCAGTTCAACCCCGGGACTAGCGGGTCGAATGAACACCGGGGAGCTGTTTTTT
CASSSTPGLAGRMNTGELFF
>TRBJ1-1|TRBD1|TRBV5-8|NA
TGTGCCAGCAGCAGGGACAGGGGGCCTGAAGCTTTCTTT
CASSRDRGPEAFF
>TRBJ2-1|TRBD2|TRBV5-1|NA
TGCGCCAGCAGCTTGACTAGCGGGAATGGGAATGAGCAGTTCTTC
CASSLTSGNGNEQFF
>TRBJ1-4|TRBD1|TRBV2|NA
TGTGCCAGCAGTGGTACAGGGGGGGAAAAACTGTTTTTT
CASSGTGGEKLFF
>TRBJ2-7|NA|TRBV21-1|NA
TGTGCCAGCAGCAAATCCACCGGGACAGGGATCCTCGAGCAGTACTTC
CASSKSTGTGILEQYF
>TRBJ2-7|TRBD2|TRBV29-1|NA
TGCAGCGTCCCAGGACTAGCGGGAGTTGGCGAGCAGTACTTC
CSVPGLAGVGEQYF
>TRBJ2-3|NA|TRBV2|once
TGTGCCAGCAAACACCCAGATACGCAGTATTTT
CASKHPDTQYF
>TRBJ2-7|TRBD2|TRBV7-9|NA
TGTGCCAGCAGCCTGTCTGGGACTAGCAACGAGCAGTACTTC
CASSLSGTSNEQYF
>TRBJ2-7|TRBD1|TRBV7-8|once
TGTGCCAGCAGTCGAAACAGGGGGCGAAATCACGAGCAGTACTTC
CASSRNRGRNHEQYF
>TRBJ1-1|NA|TRBV28|NA
TGTGCCAGCAGTTGGCAGGGTGTTGACACTGAAGCTTTCTTT
CASSWQGVDTEAFF
>TRBJ2-2|TRBD1|TRBV5-6|few
TGTGCCAGCAGCTTGGGACAGGGGATCGGGGAGCTGTTTTTT
CASSLGQGIGELFF
>TRBJ1-4|NA|TRBV18|NA
TGTGCCAGCTCACCCGTAAATGACAGAGAAAAACTGTTTTTT
CASSPVNDREKLFF
>TRBJ2-1|TRBD2|TRBV4-1|few
TGCGCCAGCAGTCCCACTAGCGGGGTAAACAATGAGCAGTTCTTC
CASSPTSGVNNEQFF
>TRBJ2-1|NA|TRBV10-3|NA
TGTGCCATCAGTTACAGGGATAATGAGCAGTTCTTC
CAISYRDNEQFF
>TRBJ2-3|NA|TRBV11-2|NA
TGTGCCAGCAGCTCAGCGGAAGCCTTAGATACGCAGTATTTT
CASSSAEALDTQYF
>TRBJ1-5|NA|TRBV28|NA
TGTGCCAGCAGTGACTACAATCAGCCCCAGCATTTT
CASSDYNQPQHF
>TRBJ1-1|TRBD1|TRBV28|NA
TGTGCCAGCAGGGGACAGGACTCGATGAACACTGAAGCTTTCTTT
CASRGQDSMNTEAFF
>TRBJ2-7|TRBD2|TRBV9|NA
TGTGCCAGCAGCGTAGAGAGGACTAGCGGGAGATTCGAGCAGTACTTC
CASSVERTSGRFEQYF
>TRBJ2-1|TRBD2|TRBV28|few
TGTGCCTCCTGGACTAGCGGAAACAATGAGCAGTTCTTC
CASWTSGNNEQFF
>TRBJ1-1|NA|TRBV6-5|NA
TGTGCCAGCCTTCGAAGGGGTGGGAACACTGAAGCTTTCTTT
CASLRRGGNTEAFF
>TRBJ2-2|NA|TRBV15|NA
TGTGCCACCAGCACAAGCTTTACCGGGGAGCTGTTTTTT
CATSTSFTGELFF
>TRBJ1-1|TRBD1|TRBV5-6|NA
TGTGCCAGCAGCTTATTTTTTTACAGGGGTCATGAGGCTGAAGCTTTCTTT
CASSLFFYRGHEAEAFF
>TRBJ2-4|NA|TRBV7-8|NA
TGTGCCAGCAGCTTAGTCTCAGGGCCAGTGGTAGCCAAAAACATTCAGTACTTC
CASSLVSGPVVAKNIQYF
>TRBJ2-1|NA|TRBV6-6|NA
TGTGCCAGCAGTTACTCAAGCCTAGCGCCCAATGAGCAGTTCTTC
CASSYSSLAPNEQFF
>TRBJ2-1|TRBD2|TRBV13|few
TGTGCCAGCAGCTCCAAGGCACTAGCGGGACCCAATGAGCAGTTCTTC
CASSSKALAGPNEQFF
>TRBJ2-7|TRBD2|TRBV28|NA
TGTGCCAGCAGTTCGGACAGGGGGACTAGCGGGAAGGACTACGAGCAGTACTTC
CASSSDRGTSGKDYEQYF
>TRBJ1-2|TRBD1|TRBV19|NA
TGTGCCACCGGACAGGCCAACACCTTC
CATGQANTF
>TRBJ2-1|TRBD2|TRBV19|few
TGTGCCAGTAGTATGTTGGCGGGAGGGAATGAGCAGTTCTTC
CASSMLAGGNEQFF
>TRBJ1-2|TRBD1|TRBV5-4|once
TGTGCCAGCAGCTTGGGACAGGGCCTCCGGTCTGATGGCTACACCTTC
CASSLGQGLRSDGYTF
>TRBJ2-1|NA|TRBV6-5|few
TGTGCCAGCAGCCGGAGCGGAGGGTACTACAATGAGCAGTTCTTC
CASSRSGGYYNEQFF
>TRBJ2-7|NA|TRBV18|NA
TGTGCCAGCTCACCAGGGCAGCTCCCCTACGAGCAGTACTTC
CASSPGQLPYEQYF
>TRBJ2-3|TRBD2|TRBV4-2|NA
TGTGCCAGCAGCCAATCGACTAGCGGGGCGGGTACGCAGTATTTT
CASSQSTSGAGTQYF
>TRBJ2-1|NA|TRBV4-1|few
TGCGCCAGCAGCGCAGAAAATTACAATGAGCAGTTCTTC
CASSAENYNEQFF
>TRBJ1-1|NA|TRBV5-1|NA
TGCGCCAGCAGCTTGCTAGGGAACACTGAAGCTTTCTTT
CASSLLGNTEAFF
>TRBJ1-1|TRBD1|TRBV28|NA
TGTGCCACCTACAGGGGGGTGAACACTGAAGCTTTCTTT
CATYRGVNTEAFF
>TRBJ2-7|NA|TRBV15|NA
TGTGCCACCAGCAGAGATCTGACTCATAATACGTGGGACTTC
CATSRDLTHNTWDF
>TRBJ2-3|NA|TRBV5-4|NA
TGTGCCAGCAGCCCGTATACAGGGTCTGGTACGCAGTATTTT
CASSPYTGSGTQYF
>TRBJ2-1|TRBD1|TRBV6-5|NA
TGTGCCAGCAGGACCTGGGACAGGTACAATGAGCAGTTCTTC
CASRTWDRYNEQFF
>TRBJ1-1|NA|TRBV11-1|NA
TGTGCCAGCAGCTTAGCCCCGGGACAAGTAGGCACTGAAGCTTTCTTT
CASSLAPGQVGTEAFF
>TRBJ1-1|NA|TRBV27|NA
TGTGCCAGCAGTTTAGGGCAGGGAAACACTGAAGCTTTCTTT
CASSLGQGNTEAFF